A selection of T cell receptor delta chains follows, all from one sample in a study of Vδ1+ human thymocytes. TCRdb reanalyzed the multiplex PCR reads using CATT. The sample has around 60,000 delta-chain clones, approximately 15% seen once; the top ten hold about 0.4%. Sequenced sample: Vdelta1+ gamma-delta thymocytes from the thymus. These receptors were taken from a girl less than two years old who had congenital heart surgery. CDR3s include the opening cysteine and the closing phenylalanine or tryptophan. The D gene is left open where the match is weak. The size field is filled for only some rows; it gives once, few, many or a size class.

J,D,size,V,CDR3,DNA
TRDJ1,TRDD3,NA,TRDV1,CALGELMLRDWGIERTDKLIF,TGTGCTCTTGGGGAACTTATGCTACGCGACTGGGGGATAGAGAGGACCGATAAACTCATCTTT
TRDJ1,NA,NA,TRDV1,CALGERSISSANPEGLLKDKLIF,TGTGCTCTTGGGGAACGGTCGATATCTTCGGCAAACCCCGAAGGCCTTCTTAAAGATAAACTCATCTTT
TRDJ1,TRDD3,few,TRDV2,CACDPLSTWGVLYTDKLIF,TGTGCCTGTGACCCCCTATCCACCTGGGGGGTGCTATACACCGATAAACTCATCTTT
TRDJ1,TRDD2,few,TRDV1,CALGDHPFLRLGIRVGTDKLIF,TGTGCTCTTGGGGATCACCCCTTCCTACGTCTGGGGATAAGAGTCGGCACCGATAAACTCATCTTT
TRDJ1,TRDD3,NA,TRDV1,CALGEPSLSLGDTLTDKLIF,TGTGCTCTTGGGGAACCCTCCCTCTCACTGGGGGATACGCTCACCGATAAACTCATCTTT
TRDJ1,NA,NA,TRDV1,CALGELGTSLLDKLIF,TGTGCTCTTGGGGAACTAGGAACCTCCTTACTAGATAAACTCATCTTT
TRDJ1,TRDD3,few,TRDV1,CALGELPPYELGDKDTDKLIF,TGTGCTCTTGGGGAACTACCCCCGTACGAGCTGGGGGATAAGGACACCGATAAACTCATCTTT
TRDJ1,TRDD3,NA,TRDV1,CALGELEERGWGIPPQYTDKLIF,TGTGCTCTTGGGGAACTAGAGGAACGAGGTTGGGGGATACCGCCACAGTACACCGATAAACTCATCTTT
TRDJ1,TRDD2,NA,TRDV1,CALGELRLPLNGGDKLIF,TGTGCTCTTGGGGAACTCCGCCTTCCTCTTAACGGGGGGGATAAACTCATCTTT
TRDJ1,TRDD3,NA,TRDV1,CALGEDKNLYWGVDKYTDKLIF,TGTGCTCTTGGGGAAGATAAGAACCTTTACTGGGGTGTGGACAAGTACACCGATAAACTCATCTTT
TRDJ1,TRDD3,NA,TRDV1,CALGDSRPSPLGDDKLIF,TGTGCTCTTGGGGATTCGAGGCCTTCCCCACTGGGGGATGATAAACTCATCTTT
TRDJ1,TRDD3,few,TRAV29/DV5,CAASRAPWGATYTDKLIF,TGTGCAGCAAGCCGGGCCCCCTGGGGGGCGACTTACACCGATAAACTCATCTTT
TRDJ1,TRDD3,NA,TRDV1,CALGGLLSWGINDQYTDKLIF,TGTGCTCTTGGGGGACTCCTAAGCTGGGGGATAAATGACCAGTACACCGATAAACTCATCTTT
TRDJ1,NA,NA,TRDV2,CACGGRTLSDKLIF,TGTGCCTGTGGCGGGCGGACACTATCCGATAAACTCATCTTT
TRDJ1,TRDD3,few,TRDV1,CALGKNPKLGDTSETYTDKLIF,TGTGCTCTTGGGAAGAACCCTAAGCTGGGGGATACTTCTGAAACGTACACCGATAAACTCATCTTT
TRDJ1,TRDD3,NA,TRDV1,CALGEPPLPTGGYWGIRATDKLIF,TGTGCTCTTGGGGAACCCCCCCTTCCTACGGGTGGGTACTGGGGGATACGCGCCACCGATAAACTCATCTTT
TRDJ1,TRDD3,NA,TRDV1,CALGDEEWGIQGKLIF,TGTGCTCTTGGGGATGAGGAGTGGGGGATACAGGGGAAACTCATCTTT
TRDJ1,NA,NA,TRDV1,CALGDSTSGVADKLIF,TGTGCTCTTGGGGATTCTACGTCTGGTGTCGCCGATAAACTCATCTTT
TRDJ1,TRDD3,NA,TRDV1,CALGEGSLLISLTGGSLYTDKLIF,TGTGCTCTTGGGGAAGGGTCCCTCCTAATTTCACTTACTGGGGGATCCCTCTACACCGATAAACTCATCTTT
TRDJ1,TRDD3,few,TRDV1,CALVPLVELNWGLSTDKLIF,TGTGCTCTTGTTCCTCTTGTCGAATTGAACTGGGGGTTGAGTACCGATAAACTCATCTTT
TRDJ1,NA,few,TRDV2,CACDTFYTDKLIF,TGTGCCTGTGACACCTTTTACACCGATAAACTCATCTTT